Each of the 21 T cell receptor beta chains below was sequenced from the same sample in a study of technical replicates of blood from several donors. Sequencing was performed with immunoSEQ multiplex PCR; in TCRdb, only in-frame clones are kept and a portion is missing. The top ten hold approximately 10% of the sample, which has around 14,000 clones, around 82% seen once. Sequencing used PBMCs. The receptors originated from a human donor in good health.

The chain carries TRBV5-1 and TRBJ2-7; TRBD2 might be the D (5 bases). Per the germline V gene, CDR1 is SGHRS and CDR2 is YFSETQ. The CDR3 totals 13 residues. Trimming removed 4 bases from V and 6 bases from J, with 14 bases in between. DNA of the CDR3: TGCGCCAGCAGCCAGGACCCCCGGGGCGAGCAGTACTTC. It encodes CASSQDPRGEQYF.

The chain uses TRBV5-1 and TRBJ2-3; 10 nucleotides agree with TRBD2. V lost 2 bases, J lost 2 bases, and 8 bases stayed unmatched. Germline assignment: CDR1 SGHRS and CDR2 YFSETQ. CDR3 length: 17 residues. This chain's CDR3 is CASSFEWTSGNTDTQYF. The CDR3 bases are TGCGCCAGCAGCTTCGAATGGACTAGCGGAAACACAGATACGCAGTATTTT.

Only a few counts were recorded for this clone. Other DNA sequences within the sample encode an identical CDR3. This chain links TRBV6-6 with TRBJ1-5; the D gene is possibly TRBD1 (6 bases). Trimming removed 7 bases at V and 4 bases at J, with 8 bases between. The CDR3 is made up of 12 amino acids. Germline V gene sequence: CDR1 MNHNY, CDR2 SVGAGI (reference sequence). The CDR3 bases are TGTGCCAGCACTCAGGGGAATCAGCCCCAGCATTTT. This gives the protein CASTQGNQPQHF.

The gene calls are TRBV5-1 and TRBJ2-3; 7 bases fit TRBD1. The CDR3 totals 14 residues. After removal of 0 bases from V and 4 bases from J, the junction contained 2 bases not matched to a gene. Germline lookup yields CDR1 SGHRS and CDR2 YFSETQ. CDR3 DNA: TGCGCCAGCAGCTTGGAGCAGGGGGCAGATACGCAGTATTTT. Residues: CASSLEQGADTQYF.

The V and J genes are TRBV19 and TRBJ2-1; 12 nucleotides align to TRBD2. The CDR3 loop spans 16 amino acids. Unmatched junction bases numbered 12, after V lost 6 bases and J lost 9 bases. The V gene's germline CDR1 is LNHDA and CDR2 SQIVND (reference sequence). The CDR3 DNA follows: TGTGCCAGTAGACTGACTAGCGGGAGCTTTCTGGGTGAGCAGTTCTTC. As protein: CASRLTSGSFLGEQFF.

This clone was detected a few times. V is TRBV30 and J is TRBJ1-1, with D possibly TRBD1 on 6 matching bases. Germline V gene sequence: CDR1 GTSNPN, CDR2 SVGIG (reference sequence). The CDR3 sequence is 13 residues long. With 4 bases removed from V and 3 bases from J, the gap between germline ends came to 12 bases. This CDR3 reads CAWKRQADTEAFF. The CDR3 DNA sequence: TGTGCCTGGAAACGACAGGCGGACACTGAAGCTTTCTTT.

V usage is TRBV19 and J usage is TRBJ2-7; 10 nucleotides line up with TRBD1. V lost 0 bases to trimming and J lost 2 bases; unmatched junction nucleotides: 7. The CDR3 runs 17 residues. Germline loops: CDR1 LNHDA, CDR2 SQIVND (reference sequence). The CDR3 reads CASSIDPGQGIPYEQYF. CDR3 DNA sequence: TGTGCCAGTAGTATAGATCCGGGACAGGGGATCCCCTACGAGCAGTACTTC.

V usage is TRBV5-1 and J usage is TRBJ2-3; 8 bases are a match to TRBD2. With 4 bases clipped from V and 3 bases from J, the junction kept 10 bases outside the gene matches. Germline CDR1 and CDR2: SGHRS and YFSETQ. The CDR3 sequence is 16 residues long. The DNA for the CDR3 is TGCGCCAGCAGCGCGGGGGGACCAGGGGTGACAGATACGCAGTATTTT. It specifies CASSAGGPGVTDTQYF.

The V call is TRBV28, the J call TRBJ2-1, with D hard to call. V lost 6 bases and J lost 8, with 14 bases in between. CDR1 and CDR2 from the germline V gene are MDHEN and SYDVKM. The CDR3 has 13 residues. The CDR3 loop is CASSFLLPHEQFF. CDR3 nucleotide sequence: TGTGCCAGCAGCTTTCTACTCCCCCATGAGCAGTTCTTC.

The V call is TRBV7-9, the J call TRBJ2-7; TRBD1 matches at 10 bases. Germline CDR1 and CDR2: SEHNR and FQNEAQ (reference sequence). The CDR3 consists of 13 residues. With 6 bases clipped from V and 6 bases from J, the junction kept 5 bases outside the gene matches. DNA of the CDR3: TGTGCCAGCAGTTCACGGGACAGGGGCGAGCAGTACTTC. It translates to CASSSRDRGEQYF.

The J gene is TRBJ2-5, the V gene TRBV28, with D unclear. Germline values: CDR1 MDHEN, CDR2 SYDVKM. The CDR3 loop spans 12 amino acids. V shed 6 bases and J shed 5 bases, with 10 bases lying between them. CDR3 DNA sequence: TGTGCCAGCAGCCGACAAACGGAGACCCAGTACTTC. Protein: CASSRQTETQYF.

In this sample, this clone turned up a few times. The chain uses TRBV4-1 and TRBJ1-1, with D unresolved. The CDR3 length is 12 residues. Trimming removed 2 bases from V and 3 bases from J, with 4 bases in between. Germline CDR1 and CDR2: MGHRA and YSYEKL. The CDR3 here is CASSQRDTEAFF. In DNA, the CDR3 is TGCGCCAGCAGCCAACGTGACACTGAAGCTTTCTTT.

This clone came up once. DNA of the CDR3: TGTGCCAGCAGTTTGCGGGGGGCAGTGCAGTTCTTC. This encodes CASSLRGAVQFF. The rearrangement uses TRBV28 and TRBJ2-1, with TRBD2 matching 8 bases. CDR3 length equals 12 residues. V trimming: 3 bases; J trimming: 12 bases; junction bases outside the gene matches: 4. Germline V gives CDR1 MDHEN, CDR2 SYDVKM.

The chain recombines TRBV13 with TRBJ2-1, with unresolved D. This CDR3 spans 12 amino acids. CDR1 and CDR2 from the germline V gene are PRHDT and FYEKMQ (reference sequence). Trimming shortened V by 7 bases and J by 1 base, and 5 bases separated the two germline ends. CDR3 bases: TGTGCCAGCACTCGGTCCTACAATGAGCAGTTCTTC. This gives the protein CASTRSYNEQFF.

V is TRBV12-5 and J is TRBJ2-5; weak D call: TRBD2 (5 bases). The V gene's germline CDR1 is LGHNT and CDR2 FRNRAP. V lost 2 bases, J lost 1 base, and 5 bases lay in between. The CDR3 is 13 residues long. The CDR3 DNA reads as TGTGCTAGTGGTTTGAGCGGCCAAGAGACCCAGTACTTC. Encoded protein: CASGLSGQETQYF. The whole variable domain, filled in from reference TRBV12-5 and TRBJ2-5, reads DARVTQTPRHKVTEMGQEVTMRCQPILGHNTVFWYRQTMMQGLELLAYFRNRAPLDDSGMPKDRFSAEMPDATLATLKIQPSEPRDSAVYFCASGLSGQETQYFGPGTRLLVL.

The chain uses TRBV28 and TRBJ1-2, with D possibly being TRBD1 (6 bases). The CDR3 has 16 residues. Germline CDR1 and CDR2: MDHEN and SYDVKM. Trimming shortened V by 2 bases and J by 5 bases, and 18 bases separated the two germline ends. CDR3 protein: CASSLGGGAGRYGYTF. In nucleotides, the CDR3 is TGTGCCAGCAGTTTAGGCGGGGGGGCGGGAAGATATGGCTACACCTTC.

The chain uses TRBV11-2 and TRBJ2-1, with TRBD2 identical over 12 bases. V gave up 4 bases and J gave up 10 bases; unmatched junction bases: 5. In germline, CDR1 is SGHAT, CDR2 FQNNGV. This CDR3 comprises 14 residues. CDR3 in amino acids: CASSSGLAGSEQFF. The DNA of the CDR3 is TGTGCCAGCAGCTCGGGACTAGCGGGCTCCGAGCAGTTCTTC.

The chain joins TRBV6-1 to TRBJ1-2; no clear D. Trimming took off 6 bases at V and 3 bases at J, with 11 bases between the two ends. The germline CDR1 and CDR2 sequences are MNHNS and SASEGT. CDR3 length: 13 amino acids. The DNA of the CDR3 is TGTGCCAGCAGAATACAGAGTGACTATGGCTACACCTTC. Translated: CASRIQSDYGYTF.

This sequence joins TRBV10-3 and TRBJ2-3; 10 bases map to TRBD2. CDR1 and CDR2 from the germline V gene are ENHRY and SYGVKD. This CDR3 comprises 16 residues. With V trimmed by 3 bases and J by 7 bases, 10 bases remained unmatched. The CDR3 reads CAISDGSGRAMNTQYF. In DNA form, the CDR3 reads TGTGCCATCAGTGACGGGAGCGGGAGGGCCATGAATACGCAGTATTTT.

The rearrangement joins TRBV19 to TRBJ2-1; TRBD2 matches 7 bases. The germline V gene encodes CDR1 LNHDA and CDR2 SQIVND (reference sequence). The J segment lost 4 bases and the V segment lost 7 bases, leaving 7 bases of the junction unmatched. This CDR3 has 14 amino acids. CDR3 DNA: TGTGCCAGTACAAGCGGGGATTCATACAATGAGCAGTTCTTC. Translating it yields CASTSGDSYNEQFF.

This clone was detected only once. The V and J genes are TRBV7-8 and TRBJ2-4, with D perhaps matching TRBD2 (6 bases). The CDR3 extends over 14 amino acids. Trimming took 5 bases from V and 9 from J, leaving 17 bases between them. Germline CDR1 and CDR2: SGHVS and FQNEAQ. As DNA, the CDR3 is TGTGCCAGCAGCCCCCGGACACAGGAGGGCATTCAGTACTTC. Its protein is CASSPRTQEGIQYF.